This T cell receptor (beta chain) was sequenced for a study of T cells in women clearing cervical HPV infection. Study-level background: Case blood was drawn when the lesion was first found; control blood after infection became undetectable. Study outcomes and limitations: Repertoire richness, not evenness, was significantly elevated in CIN3+ cases versus controls. Associations may precede or follow infection; HPV-specific or memory T cells were not isolated.

Average input was around 1,200 ng genomic DNA for immunoSEQ TCR beta CDR3 amplification. Assay: immunoSEQ multiplex PCR; the TCRdb copy retains only in-frame clones and omits some. The specimen's table records around 23,000 clones. Comments on this clone: Its specificity is not known. The read halts 3 residues ahead of the CDR3 end, with the missing end drawn from the germline J gene.

The CDR3 is 15 residues long. V lost 6 bases to trimming and J lost 0 bases, with 15 bases between them. Per germline, CDR1 MNHEY and CDR2 SMNVEV (reference sequence). The sequencing sample was made of blood buffy coat. V usage is TRBV27 and J usage is TRBJ2-7; a possible D gene is TRBD2 (6 bases). The source of this sequence is a woman between 18 and 70 years old with a cervical HPV16 infection that either progressed to CIN3+ or cleared (not recorded which). This CDR3 is CASRPLSGSSYEQYF. CDR3 DNA (partial): TGTGCCAGCAGACCCCTTAGCGGAAGCTCCTACGAG.